This T cell receptor beta chain was captured by sequencing in a study of shared clonotypes between healthy human individuals. Turning to this clone: Its antigen remains unidentified.

Study conclusions and caveats: Clonotypes shared by all four donors outscored non-shared clonotypes in generation probability.

Germline CDR1 is SGHRS and CDR2 is YFSETQ. The trim removed 0 bases at V and 8 bases at J, leaving 7 bases unmatched. The CDR3 sequence is 16 residues long. Only Caucasian adults living in Nashville, Tennessee served as donors. The authors divided CD4+ cells into CD45RA+ naive and CD45RA-negative memory subsets. The method was immunoSEQ multiplex PCR; TCRdb's version includes in-frame clones alone and lacks a portion of them. The table records 1.6 million or so clones, roughly 98.5% of them present only once. The source of this sequence is a man aged 25-45 years in good health. The chain employs TRBV5-1 and TRBJ2-1; TRBD2 matches at 11 bases. Sequences were obtained from naive CD4+ T cells sorted from blood. Stated subset: CD45RA+ positively selected. The CDR3 region is CASSLELAGVGDEQFF. DNA of the CDR3: TGCGCCAGCAGCTTGGAACTAGCGGGGGTAGGGGATGAGCAGTTCTTC.